This TCR beta chain originates from a study of control samples from healthy donors and cancer patients. This clone showed up just once. With 0 bases clipped from V and 6 bases from J, the junction kept 3 bases outside the gene matches. This CDR3 region has 14 residues. Germline V gene lookup returns CDR1 SGDLS and CDR2 YYNGEE. Assay: immunoSEQ multiplex PCR; the TCRdb copy retains only in-frame clones and omits some. The table records 70,000 or so clones, roughly 84% of them present only once. The TCR comes from a woman between 50 and 59 years old with lung cancer. The rearrangement links TRBV9 to TRBJ1-3; 7 nucleotides match TRBD1. The sequenced material came from PBMCs. This CDR3 is CASSVGTGINTIYF. CDR3 nucleotide sequence: TGTGCCAGCAGCGTAGGGACAGGAATAAACACCATATATTTT.